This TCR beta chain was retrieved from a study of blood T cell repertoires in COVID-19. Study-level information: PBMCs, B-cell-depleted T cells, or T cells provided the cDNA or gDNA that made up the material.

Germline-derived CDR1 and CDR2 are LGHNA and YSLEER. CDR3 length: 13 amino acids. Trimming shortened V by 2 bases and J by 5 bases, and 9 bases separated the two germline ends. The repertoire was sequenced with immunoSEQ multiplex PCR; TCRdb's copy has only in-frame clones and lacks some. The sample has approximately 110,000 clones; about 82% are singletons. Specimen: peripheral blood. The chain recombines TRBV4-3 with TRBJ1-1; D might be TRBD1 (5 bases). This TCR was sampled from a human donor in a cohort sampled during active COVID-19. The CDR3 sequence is CASSQPGRTEAFF. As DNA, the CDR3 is TGCGCCAGCAGCCAACCAGGGAGGACTGAAGCTTTCTTT.